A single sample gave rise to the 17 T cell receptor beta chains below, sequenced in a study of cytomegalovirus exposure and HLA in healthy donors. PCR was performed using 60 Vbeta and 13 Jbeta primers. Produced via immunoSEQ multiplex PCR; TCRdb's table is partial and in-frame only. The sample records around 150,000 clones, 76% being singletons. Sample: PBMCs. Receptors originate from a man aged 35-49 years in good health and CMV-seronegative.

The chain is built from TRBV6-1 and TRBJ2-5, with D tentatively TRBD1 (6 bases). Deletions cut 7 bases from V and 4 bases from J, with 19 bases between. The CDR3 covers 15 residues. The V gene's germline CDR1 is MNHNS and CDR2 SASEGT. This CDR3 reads CASNPGQFGGETQYF. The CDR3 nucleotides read TGTGCCAGCAACCCCGGACAGTTTGGGGGAGAGACCCAGTACTTC.

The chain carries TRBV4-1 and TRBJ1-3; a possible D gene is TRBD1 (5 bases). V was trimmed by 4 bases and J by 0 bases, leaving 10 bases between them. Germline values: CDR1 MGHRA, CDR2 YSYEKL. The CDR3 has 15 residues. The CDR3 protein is CASSRNRISGNTIYF. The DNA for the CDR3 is TGCGCCAGCAGCCGTAACAGGATCTCTGGAAACACCATATATTTT.

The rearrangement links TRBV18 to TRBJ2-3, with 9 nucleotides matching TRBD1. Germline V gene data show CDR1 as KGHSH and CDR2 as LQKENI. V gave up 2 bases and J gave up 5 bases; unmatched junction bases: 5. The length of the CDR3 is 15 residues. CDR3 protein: CASSPGTGSVDTQYF. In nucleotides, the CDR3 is TGTGCCAGCTCACCAGGGACAGGGTCAGTAGATACGCAGTATTTT.

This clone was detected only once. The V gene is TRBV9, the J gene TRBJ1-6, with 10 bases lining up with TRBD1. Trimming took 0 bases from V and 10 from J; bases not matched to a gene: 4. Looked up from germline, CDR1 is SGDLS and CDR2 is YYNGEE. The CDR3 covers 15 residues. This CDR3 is CASSVEGQGISPLHF. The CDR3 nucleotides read TGTGCCAGCAGCGTAGAGGGACAGGGGATCTCACCCCTCCACTTT. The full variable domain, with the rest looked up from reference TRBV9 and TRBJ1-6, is DSGVTQTPKHLITATGQRVTLRCSPRSGDLSVYWYQQSLDQGLQFLIQYYNGEERAKGNILERFSAQQFPDLHSELNLSSLELGDSALYFCASSVEGQGISPLHFGNGTRLTVT.

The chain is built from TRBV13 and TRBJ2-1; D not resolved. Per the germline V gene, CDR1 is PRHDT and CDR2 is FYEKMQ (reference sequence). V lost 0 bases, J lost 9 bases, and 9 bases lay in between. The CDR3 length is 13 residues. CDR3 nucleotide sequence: TGTGCCAGCAGCTTAGGCAACAGCAGTGAGCAGTTCTTC. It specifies CASSLGNSSEQFF. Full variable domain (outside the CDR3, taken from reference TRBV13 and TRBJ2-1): AAGVIQSPRHLIKEKRETATLKCYPIPRHDTVYWYQQGPGQDPQFLISFYEKMQSDKGSIPDRFSAQQFSDYHSELNMSSLELGDSALYFCASSLGNSSEQFFGPGTRLTVL.

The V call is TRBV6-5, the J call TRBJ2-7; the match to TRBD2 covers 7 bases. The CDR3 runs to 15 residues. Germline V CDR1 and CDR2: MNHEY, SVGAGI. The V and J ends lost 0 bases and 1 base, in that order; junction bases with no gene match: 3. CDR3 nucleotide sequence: TGTGCCAGCAGTTACTCTAGCGGGTATTCCTACGAGCAGTACTTC. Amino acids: CASSYSSGYSYEQYF.

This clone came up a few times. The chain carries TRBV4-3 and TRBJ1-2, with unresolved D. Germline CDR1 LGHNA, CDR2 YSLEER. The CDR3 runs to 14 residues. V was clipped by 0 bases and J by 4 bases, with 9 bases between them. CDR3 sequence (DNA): TGCGCCAGCAGCCAAGATTCAGCAGGCTATGGCTACACCTTC. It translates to CASSQDSAGYGYTF.

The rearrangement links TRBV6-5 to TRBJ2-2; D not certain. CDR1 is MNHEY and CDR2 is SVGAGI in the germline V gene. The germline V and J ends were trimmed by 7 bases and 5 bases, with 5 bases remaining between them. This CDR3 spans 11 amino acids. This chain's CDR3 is CASTRTGELFF. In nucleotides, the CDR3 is TGTGCCAGCACCCGGACCGGGGAGCTGTTTTTT.

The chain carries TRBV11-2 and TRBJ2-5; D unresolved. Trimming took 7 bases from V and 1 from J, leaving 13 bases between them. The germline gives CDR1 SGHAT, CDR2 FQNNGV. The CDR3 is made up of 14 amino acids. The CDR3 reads CASKIHLSQETQYF. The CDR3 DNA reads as TGTGCCAGCAAAATACACCTTTCCCAAGAGACCCAGTACTTC.

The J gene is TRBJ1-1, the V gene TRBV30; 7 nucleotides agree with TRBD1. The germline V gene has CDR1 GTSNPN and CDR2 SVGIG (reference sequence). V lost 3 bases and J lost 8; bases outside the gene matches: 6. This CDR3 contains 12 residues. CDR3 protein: CAWSSRGREAFF. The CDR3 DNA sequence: TGTGCCTGGAGCTCTAGGGGGCGCGAAGCTTTCTTT.

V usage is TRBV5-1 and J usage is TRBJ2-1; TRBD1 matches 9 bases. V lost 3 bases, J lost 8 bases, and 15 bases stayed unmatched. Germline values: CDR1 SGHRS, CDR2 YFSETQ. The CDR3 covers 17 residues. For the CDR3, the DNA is TGCGCCAGCAGCTCAGAGATCCGGGACAGGGAGGACGATGAGCAGTTCTTC. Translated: CASSSEIRDREDDEQFF. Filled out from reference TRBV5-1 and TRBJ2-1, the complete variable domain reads KAGVTQTPRYLIKTRGQQVTLSCSPISGHRSVSWYQQTPGQGLQFLFEYFSETQRNKGNFPGRFSGRQFSNSRSEMNVSTLELGDSALYLCASSSEIRDREDDEQFFGPGTRLTVL.

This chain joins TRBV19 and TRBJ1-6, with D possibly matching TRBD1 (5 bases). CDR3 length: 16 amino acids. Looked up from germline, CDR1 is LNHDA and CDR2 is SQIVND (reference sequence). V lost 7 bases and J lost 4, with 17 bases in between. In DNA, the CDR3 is TGTGCCAGTACCCACACGCCGCAGGGATATAATTCACCCCTCCACTTT. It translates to CASTHTPQGYNSPLHF.

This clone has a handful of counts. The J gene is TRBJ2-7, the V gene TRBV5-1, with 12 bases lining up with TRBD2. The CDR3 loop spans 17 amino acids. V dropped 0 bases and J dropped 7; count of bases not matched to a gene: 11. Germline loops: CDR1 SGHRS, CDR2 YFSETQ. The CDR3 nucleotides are TGCGCCAGCAGCTTGGCCGTCCTAGCGGGAGGGCCCGAAGAGCAGTACTTC. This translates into CASSLAVLAGGPEEQYF.

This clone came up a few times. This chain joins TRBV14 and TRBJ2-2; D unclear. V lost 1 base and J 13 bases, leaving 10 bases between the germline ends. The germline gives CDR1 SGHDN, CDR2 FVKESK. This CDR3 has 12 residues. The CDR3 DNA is TGTGCCAGCAGCCAAGGCAGGTTACGGCTGTTTTTT. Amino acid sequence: CASSQGRLRLFF.

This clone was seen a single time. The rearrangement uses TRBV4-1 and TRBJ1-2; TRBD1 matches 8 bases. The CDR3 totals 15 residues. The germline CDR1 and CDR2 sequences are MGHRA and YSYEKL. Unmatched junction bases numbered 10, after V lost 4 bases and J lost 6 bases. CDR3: CASSLQTGQVHGYTF. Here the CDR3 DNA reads TGCGCCAGCAGCCTTCAAACGGGACAGGTCCATGGCTACACCTTC.

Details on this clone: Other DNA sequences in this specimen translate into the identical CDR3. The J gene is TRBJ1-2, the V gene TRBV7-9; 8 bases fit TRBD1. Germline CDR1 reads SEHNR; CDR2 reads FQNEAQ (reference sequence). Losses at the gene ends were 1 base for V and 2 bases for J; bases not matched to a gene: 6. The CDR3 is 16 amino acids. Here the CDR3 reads CASSLGGTGENYGYTF. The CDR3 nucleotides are TGTGCCAGCAGCTTAGGAGGGACAGGAGAAAACTATGGCTACACCTTC.

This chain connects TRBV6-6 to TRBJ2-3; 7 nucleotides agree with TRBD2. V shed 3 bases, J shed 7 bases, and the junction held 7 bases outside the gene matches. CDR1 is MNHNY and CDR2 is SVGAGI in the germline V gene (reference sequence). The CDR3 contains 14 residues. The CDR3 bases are TGTGCCAGCAGTTATCCGAGCGGGGCAAATACGCAGTATTTT. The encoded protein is CASSYPSGANTQYF.